The entry below describes one T cell receptor beta chain. Its target is unknown. Germline V gives CDR1 MNHEY, CDR2 SVGAGI. CDR3 length: 16 amino acids. The V end lost 3 bases, the J end lost 2 bases, and 14 bases lay between the germline ends. This sample is drawn from a study of graft-versus-host responses after intestinal transplantation. Overall study context: In this cohort, recipients had multivisceral, liver-intestinal, or isolated intestinal transplants. Once they had received anti-thymocyte globulin induction, all recipients took tacrolimus and steroids for approximately three years.

Findings of the study overall: Some GvH clones were seen earlier in gut or blood, suggesting intestinal origin. Peak levels of circulating GvH clones tracked with early post-transplant HvG declines.

Produced via immunoSEQ multiplex PCR; TCRdb's table is partial and in-frame only. Seen here are about 8,000 clones, 97% observed once, and the top ten hold approximately 0.25%. This sequence joins TRBV6-5 and TRBJ2-1; the D gene is possibly TRBD1 (6 bases). The sample in question was PBMCs, obtained 23 days after intestinal transplant. The TCR originated in a human patient who received an intestinal transplant, so some T cells may come from the graft donor. CDR3: CASSYSIGGTYNEQFF. As DNA, the CDR3 is TGTGCCAGCAGTTATTCGATAGGGGGAACCTACAATGAGCAGTTCTTC.